One and the same sample provided the 16 T cell receptor beta chains below, sequenced in a study of T cell responses to AZD1222 COVID-19 vaccine (dated by TCRdb to about 2021). Libraries were built with the immunoSEQ multiplex PCR assay. TCRdb took this table from immuneACCESS and kept in-frame rearrangements with V and J called. Such tables lack part of the clones; where checked against another copy, unresolved V genes explain under half of the gap, and the rest is unexplained. The sample table lists more than 110,000 clones, roughly 92% of them with a count of one. Under 4.5% of the sample goes to the ten largest clones. The time point label for this specimen denotes: baseline before first vaccination. The material sequenced was peripheral blood, taken on day 0 of AZD1222 vaccination. These receptors came from an adult in good health.

The rearrangement joins TRBV15 to TRBJ1-5; no reliable D call. Germline loops: CDR1 LNHNV, CDR2 YYDKDF (reference sequence). V was pared by 2 bases and J by 6 bases, with 14 bases between. The CDR3 totals 15 residues. The CDR3 is CATSRNLEGSQPQHF. The CDR3 bases are TGTGCCACCAGCAGAAATCTAGAAGGGAGTCAGCCCCAGCATTTT.

The chain joins TRBV5-4 to TRBJ1-2, with a possible D match to TRBD1 (6 bases). Germline assignment: CDR1 SGHNT and CDR2 YYREEE (reference sequence). The CDR3 runs to 15 residues. V shed 4 bases and J shed 4 bases, with 17 bases lying between them. DNA of the CDR3: TGTGCCAGCAGCAGGGGACCGGGACAACCCTATGGCTACACCTTC. Translated: CASSRGPGQPYGYTF.

This clone was seen just once. The CDR3 DNA reads as TGTGCCAGCAGGGGGACAGGGAGCCATCAGCCCCAGCATTTT. It specifies CASRGTGSHQPQHF. The gene calls are TRBV28 and TRBJ1-5, with TRBD1 matching over 9 bases. J was trimmed by 5 bases and V by 6 bases; bases with no gene match: 5. The CDR3 is made up of 14 amino acids. CDR1 is MDHEN and CDR2 is SYDVKM in the germline V gene.

The rearrangement joins TRBV28 to TRBJ1-5; D is unclear. The CDR3 runs 15 residues. Trimming stripped 5 bases from V and 3 bases from J, with 14 bases between. In germline, CDR1 is MDHEN, CDR2 SYDVKM. CDR3 in DNA: TGTGCCAGCAGTCCCCTGAGCGGCGCCAATCAGCCCCAGCATTTT. Amino acids: CASSPLSGANQPQHF.

This sequence joins TRBV9 and TRBJ1-1, with TRBD1 matching 8 bases. The CDR3 is made up of 15 amino acids. CDR1 is SGDLS, CDR2 YYNGEE, per germline. V gave up 3 bases and J gave up 10 bases; unmatched junction bases: 14. CDR3 region: CASSARPGTGGGAFF. CDR3 in DNA: TGTGCCAGCAGCGCCCGACCCGGGACAGGCGGGGGAGCTTTCTTT.

This clone was detected a few times. The chain couples TRBV6-4 to TRBJ2-3; no definite D call. This CDR3 region has 14 residues. Between the trimmed V and J ends, which lost 4 bases and 4 bases, there was a span of 12 bases. Germline assignment: CDR1 MRHNA and CDR2 SNTAGT. The CDR3 sequence: CASSVGQHADTQYF. CDR3 DNA: TGTGCCAGCAGTGTCGGCCAGCACGCAGATACGCAGTATTTT.

V usage is TRBV6-5 and J usage is TRBJ2-7; D is undetermined. This CDR3 comprises 13 residues. V lost 2 bases to trimming and J lost 0 bases, with 5 bases between them. CDR1 and CDR2 (germline): MNHEY, SVGAGI. DNA for the CDR3: TGTGCCAGCAGTTACGGCTACTCCTACGAGCAGTACTTC. The encoded protein is CASSYGYSYEQYF.

J is TRBJ2-2 and V is TRBV2, with D perhaps TRBD2 (6 bases). CDR1 is SNHLY, CDR2 FYNNEI, per germline. The CDR3 covers 14 residues. V lost 2 bases and J 3 bases, leaving 7 bases between the germline ends. This chain's CDR3 is CASSELAYTGELFF. The CDR3 DNA reads TGTGCCAGCAGTGAACTAGCGTACACCGGGGAGCTGTTTTTT.

The chain employs TRBV4-1 and TRBJ1-1; 7 nucleotides line up with TRBD1. This CDR3 contains 16 residues. Germline-derived CDR1 and CDR2 are MGHRA and YSYEKL. Trimming took 1 base from V and 6 from J; bases not matched to a gene: 11. Here the CDR3 reads CASSQVRAGGTAEAFF. Here the CDR3 DNA reads TGCGCCAGCAGCCAAGTGAGGGCAGGGGGTACGGCTGAAGCTTTCTTT.

The V call is TRBV5-8, the J call TRBJ2-1; perhaps D is TRBD1 or TRBD2 (7 bases each). Germline V gene data show CDR1 as SGHTS and CDR2 as YDEGEE. Between the trimmed V and J ends, which lost 4 bases and 4 bases, there was a span of 18 bases. The CDR3 length is 16 residues. In nucleotides, the CDR3 is TGTGCCAGCAGCGGGCAGGGGGGGGAGGTTTACAATGAGCAGTTCTTC. It is translated as CASSGQGGEVYNEQFF.

The chain is built from TRBV10-2 and TRBJ1-3, with D unclear. The germline V gene encodes CDR1 WSHSY and CDR2 SAAADI. Trimming cost V 0 bases and J 5 bases, with 14 bases left between them. The CDR3 contains 16 residues. The CDR3 DNA is TGCGCCAGCAGTGAGTCTGGCACCGCGTTGAGAAACACCATATATTTT. This sequence encodes CASSESGTALRNTIYF.

This chain uses TRBV6-1 with TRBJ2-3, with 11 positions matching TRBD1. CDR1 and CDR2 (germline): MNHNS, SASEGT. The CDR3 contains 16 residues. Trimming removed 4 bases from V and 1 base from J; junction bases left unmatched: 4. The CDR3 region is CASSGWDRGGTDTQYF. CDR3 in DNA: TGTGCCAGCAGTGGGTGGGACAGGGGGGGCACAGATACGCAGTATTTT.

This clone was seen once. The V gene is TRBV19, the J gene TRBJ2-5; possibly TRBD2 for D (6 bases). Germline V CDR1 and CDR2: LNHDA, SQIVND (reference sequence). V was clipped by 3 bases and J by 5 bases, with 10 bases between them. The CDR3 contains 13 residues. The CDR3 sequence is CASSIPGRETQYF. CDR3 coding DNA: TGTGCCAGTAGTATCCCGGGGAGGGAGACCCAGTACTTC. Based on the CDR3 plus reference TRBV19 and TRBJ2-5, the full variable domain is DGGITQSPKYLFRKEGQNVTLSCEQNLNHDAMYWYRQDPGQGLRLIYYSQIVNDFQKGDIAEGYSVSREKKESFPLTVTSAQKNPTAFYLCASSIPGRETQYFGPGTRLLVL.

The J gene is TRBJ2-7, the V gene TRBV9; 8 bases are a match to TRBD2. This CDR3 is 14 amino acids long. From germline, CDR1 is SGDLS and CDR2 YYNGEE. Unmatched junction bases numbered 7, after V lost 4 bases and J lost 4 bases. CDR3 in amino acids: CASSLTSDTYEQYF. In nucleotides, the CDR3 is TGTGCCAGCAGCTTGACTAGCGACACTTACGAGCAGTACTTC.

The rearrangement uses TRBV5-4 and TRBJ2-1, with 10 bases lining up with TRBD2. The V gene's germline CDR1 is SGHNT and CDR2 YYREEE (reference sequence). The junction had 4 bases not matched to a gene; V was cut back by 4 bases and J by 3 bases. This CDR3 contains 15 residues. The DNA for the CDR3 is TGTGCCAGCAGCCTCAGCGGGAGGGTCTACAATGAGCAGTTCTTC. Translated, it gives CASSLSGRVYNEQFF. The variable domain in full, completed from reference TRBV5-4 and TRBJ2-1, reads ETGVTQSPTHLIKTRGQQVTLRCSSQSGHNTVSWYQQALGQGPQFIFQYYREEENGRGNFPPRFSGLQFPNYSSELNVNALELDDSALYLCASSLSGRVYNEQFFGPGTRLTVL.

The chain is built from TRBV23-1 and TRBJ1-1; D is unclear. TRBV23-1 is an open reading frame whose function is uncertain. V lost 10 bases and J lost 0, with 9 bases in between. CDR3 length: 12 amino acids. CDR3 DNA: TGCGCCACCGTGAAGGTGAACACTGAAGCTTTCTTT. Translated: CATVKVNTEAFF.